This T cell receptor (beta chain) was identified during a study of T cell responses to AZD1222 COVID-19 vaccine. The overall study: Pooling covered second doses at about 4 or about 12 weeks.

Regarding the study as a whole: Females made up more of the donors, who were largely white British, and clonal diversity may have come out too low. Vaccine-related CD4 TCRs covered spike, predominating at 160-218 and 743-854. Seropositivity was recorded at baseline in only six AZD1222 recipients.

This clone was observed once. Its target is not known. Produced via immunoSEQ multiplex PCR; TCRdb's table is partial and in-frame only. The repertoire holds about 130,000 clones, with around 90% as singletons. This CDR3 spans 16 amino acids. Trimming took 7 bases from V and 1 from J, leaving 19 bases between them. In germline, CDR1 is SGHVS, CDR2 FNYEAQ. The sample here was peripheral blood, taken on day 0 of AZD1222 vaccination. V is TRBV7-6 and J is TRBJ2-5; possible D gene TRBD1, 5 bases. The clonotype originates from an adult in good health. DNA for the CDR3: TGTGCCAGCACCCTAAATAGTGGTAGGGGCCAAGAGACCCAGTACTTC. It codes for CASTLNSGRGQETQYF.